These T cell receptor beta chains were read from a single sample in a study of blood T cell repertoires in COVID-19. The method was immunoSEQ multiplex PCR; TCRdb's version includes in-frame clones alone and lacks a portion of them. The table has 390,000 or so clones, around 91% seen once. Sequencing used PBMCs or T cells enriched from blood (not recorded which). These receptors originate from a man aged 18 to 29 who had recovered from COVID-19. Both conserved end residues are part of each CDR3. D genes are given only for firm matches. A row's size may be missing; if present it is once, few, many or a size class.

>NA|TRBD1|TRBV11-2|TRBJ1-2
CASSLVSGTGAGYTF
TGTGCCAGCAGCTTAGTATCGGGGACAGGGGCTGGCTACACCTTC
>few|TRBD1|TRBV11-2|TRBJ1-1
CASSLLGTENTEAFF
TGTGCCAGCAGCCTTTTGGGGACAGAGAACACTGAAGCTTTCTTT
>NA|TRBD1|TRBV29-1|TRBJ2-7
CSTYSGTGTYEQYF
TGCAGCACCTACTCCGGGACAGGGACTTACGAGCAGTACTTC
>NA|NA|TRBV19|TRBJ1-2
CASTWWAGDRYGYTF
TGTGCCAGTACGTGGTGGGCGGGAGATAGATATGGCTACACCTTC
>NA|TRBD2|TRBV29-1|TRBJ2-7
CSVVGREGSYEQYF
TGCAGCGTTGTGGGCAGGGAGGGCTCCTACGAGCAGTACTTC
>NA|NA|TRBV3-1/TRBV3-2|TRBJ2-4
CASSGEKGGTVLAKNIQYF
TGTGCCAGCTCCGGTGAAAAAGGAGGGACTGTACTAGCCAAAAACATTCAGTACTTC
>NA|NA|TRBV18|TRBJ1-4
CASSPSSSREVEKLFF
TGTGCCAGCTCACCAAGCTCATCCAGGGAGGTAGAAAAACTGTTTTTT
>NA|NA|TRBV27|TRBJ1-1
CASSLGLGNTEAFF
TGTGCCAGCAGCCTGGGGCTGGGGAACACTGAAGCTTTCTTT
>NA|TRBD2|TRBV7-2|TRBJ2-4
CASSPLGGRVDIQYF
TGTGCCAGCAGCCCACTGGGGGGGAGGGTGGACATTCAGTACTTC
>NA|TRBD1|TRBV28|TRBJ1-6
CASTTGGDSPLHF
TGTGCCAGCACGACAGGGGGCGATTCACCCCTCCACTTT
>NA|NA|TRBV12-5|TRBJ1-2
CASGFQAFYGYTF
TGTGCTAGTGGATTCCAGGCCTTCTATGGCTACACCTTC
>few|TRBD1|TRBV27|TRBJ1-6
CASSFSQGANSPLHF
TGTGCCAGCAGTTTTAGCCAGGGGGCCAATTCACCCCTCCACTTT
>NA|NA|TRBV2|TRBJ2-3
CASSGAGGVDTQYF
TGTGCCAGCAGCGGAGCCGGGGGTGTAGATACGCAGTATTTT
>NA|TRBD1|TRBV5-4|TRBJ2-2
CASSSTGGHGELFF
TGTGCCAGCAGCTCAACAGGGGGCCACGGGGAGCTGTTTTTT
>NA|NA|TRBV7-6|TRBJ1-2
CASSLGQGGGYTF
TGTGCCAGCAGCTTAGGGCAGGGAGGCGGCTACACCTTC
>NA|TRBD2|TRBV4-3|TRBJ2-1
CASSQVSGRDEQFF
TGCGCCAGCAGCCAAGTTAGCGGGAGAGATGAGCAGTTCTTC
>NA|TRBD1|TRBV10-1|TRBJ1-6
CASSQDRAASPLHF
TGCGCCAGCAGTCAGGACAGGGCGGCTTCACCCCTCCACTTT
>NA|NA|TRBV7-9|TRBJ1-5
CASSSGSSNQPQHF
TGTGCCAGCAGCTCCGGGAGTAGCAATCAGCCCCAGCATTTT
>NA|NA|TRBV10-3|TRBJ2-1
CAISATRDNEQFF
TGTGCCATCAGCGCCACTAGGGACAATGAGCAGTTCTTC
>NA|NA|TRBV7-8|TRBJ1-3
CASSFGQSGNTIYF
TGTGCCAGCAGCTTCGGACAGTCTGGAAACACCATATATTTT
>NA|NA|TRBV5-8|TRBJ2-4
CASSFEQGTGKNIQYF
TGTGCCAGCAGCTTTGAACAGGGGACTGGCAAAAACATTCAGTACTTC
>NA|NA|TRBV4-1|TRBJ2-7
CASSPPGSTYEQYF
TGCGCCAGCAGCCCCCCAGGCTCTACCTACGAGCAGTACTTC
>NA|NA|TRBV7-9|TRBJ1-5
CASSGGAGQPQHF
TGTGCCAGCAGCGGGGGGGCGGGTCAGCCCCAGCATTTT
>NA|NA|TRBV28|TRBJ1-1
CASSSPRPNTEAFF
TGTGCCAGCAGTTCCCCCAGGCCCAACACTGAAGCTTTCTTT
>NA|TRBD2|TRBV7-9|TRBJ2-7
CASSLERGGTLF
TGTGCCAGCAGCTTAGAACGCGGGGGGACCCTCTTC
>once|TRBD1|TRBV4-1|TRBJ2-5
CASSHTGGKRETQYF
TGCGCCAGCAGCCATACAGGGGGTAAACGGGAGACCCAGTACTTC
>once|NA|TRBV3-1/TRBV3-2|TRBJ2-1
CASSQDRFAASYNEQFF
TGTGCCAGCAGCCAAGACAGGTTTGCCGCCTCCTACAATGAGCAGTTCTTC